These 16 T cell receptor beta chains originate from one sample sequenced in a study of Graves' ophthalmopathy and Graves' hyperthyroidism. RNA transcripts were the template, and TCR beta CDR3 regions were amplified from them. The first-round RT-PCR employed HTBI primers together with the Qiagen OneStep RT-PCR kit. A multiplex PCR was then performed as the second round. One entry per CDR3 protein results from TCRdb running MiXCR on the multiplex PCR reads. The sample records some 1.1 million distinct CDR3 sequences, 35% to 45% being singletons. Sequenced sample: peripheral blood or thyroid tissue (not recorded which). The receptors were sampled from an adult man with Graves' hyperthyroidism.

This clonotype was found a few times. The V and J genes are TRBV5-1 and TRBJ2-7; D perhaps matches TRBD1 (6 bases). The J call may not be correct, given that the DNA end is closer to TRBJ1-2. Per the germline V gene, CDR1 is SGHRS and CDR2 is YFSETQ. CDR3 length equals 15 residues. The CDR3 reads CASTTGGALGRGYTF. The CDR3 nucleotides are TGCGCCAGCACCACGGGGGGGGCCCTGGGTAGAGGCTACACCTTC.

The chain carries TRBV9 and TRBJ2-7; D unclear. CDR1 SGDLS and CDR2 YYNGEE come from the germline V gene. The V gene lost 0 bases and the J gene lost 0 bases, with 10 bases spanning the gap. The CDR3 contains 15 residues. CDR3 DNA: TGTGCCAGCAGCGTAGGGCTAGGACCCTCCTACGAGCAGTACTTC. It yields the protein CASSVGLGPSYEQYF.

This clonotype was seen only a few times. Just one base apart from a much larger clone, this may be a read error. The chain recombines TRBV7-9 with TRBJ1-1; TRBD1 agrees at 9 bases. Germline trimming cut 5 bases from V and 6 bases from J; bases unmatched to any gene: 7. The germline gives CDR1 SEHNR, CDR2 FQNEAQ (reference sequence). The CDR3 is 14 amino acids. The CDR3 DNA reads TGTGCCAGCAGCCCAAGACAGGGGGGCGCTGAAGCTTTCTTT. It is translated as CASSPRQGGAEAFF.

This clonotype has at least ten counts. The chain couples TRBV2 to TRBJ1-1; D not resolved. The V end was cut by 7 bases, the J end by 5 bases, with 17 bases between. The CDR3 spans 14 residues. Germline V CDR1 and CDR2: SNHLY, FYNNEI. CDR3 nucleotide sequence: TGTGCCAGCACCGGACGGGGTCCGTTGACTGAAGCTTTCTTT. Amino acid sequence: CASTGRGPLTEAFF. Using reference TRBV2 and TRBJ1-1 for the parts outside the CDR3, the full variable domain is EPEVTQTPSHQVTQMGQEVILRCVPISNHLYFYWYRQILGQKVEFLVSFYNNEISEKSEIFDDQFSVERPDGSNFTLKIRSTKLEDSAMYFCASTGRGPLTEAFFGQGTRLTVV.

This rearrangement joins TRBV5-1 to TRBJ1-2; TRBD1 might be the D (6 bases). This CDR3 has 13 residues. Germline V gene data show CDR1 as SGHRS and CDR2 as YFSETQ. Trimming pared 3 bases from V and 8 bases from J, leaving 14 bases between. The CDR3 region is CASSSSGVDGYTF. The CDR3, as DNA: TGCGCCAGCAGCTCATCAGGGGTTGACGGCTACACCTTC.

The chain couples TRBV20-1 to TRBJ1-5; D gene ambiguous. The ends were cut back, 2 bases at V and 1 base at J, with 15 bases in the middle. CDR3 size: 16 residues. Germline assignment: CDR1 DFQATT and CDR2 SNEGSKA (reference sequence). This CDR3 reads CSARKAAGRSNQPQHF. In DNA, the CDR3 is TGCAGTGCTAGAAAAGCCGCAGGCCGGAGCAATCAGCCCCAGCATTTT.

This clonotype turned up a few times. The chain is built from TRBV6-6 and TRBJ1-1, with D unclear. The CDR3 spans 16 residues. Deletions cut 0 bases from V and 1 base from J, with 12 bases between. From germline, CDR1 is MNHNY and CDR2 SVGAGI (reference sequence). CDR3 bases: TGTGCCAGCAGTTACTCGACCAACAGAGGGAACACTGAAGCTTTCTTT. Translation: CASSYSTNRGNTEAFF.

This clonotype was counted a few times. The chain joins TRBV6-5 to TRBJ1-2; D gene unclear. The CDR3 spans 15 residues. V was clipped by 5 bases and J by 4 bases, with 17 bases between them. Germline assignment: CDR1 MNHEY and CDR2 SVGAGI. CDR3 sequence reads: CASSEGGVLGYGYTF. The CDR3, as DNA: TGTGCCAGCAGTGAAGGCGGGGTTCTAGGCTATGGCTACACCTTC.

This clonotype was counted ten times or more. The chain recombines TRBV10-3 with TRBJ2-7; TRBD2 matches at 7 bases. Looked up from germline, CDR1 is ENHRY and CDR2 is SYGVKD. The CDR3 spans 14 residues. The ends lost 8 bases at V and 6 bases at J; junction bases unmatched: 13. The CDR3 DNA sequence: TGTGCCATCGCGGGAGTTGGGACTACGGGCGAGCAGTACTTC. This codes for CAIAGVGTTGEQYF.

This clonotype has ten or more counts. This sequence joins TRBV9 and TRBJ1-5, with no clear D. In germline, CDR1 is SGDLS, CDR2 YYNGEE. This CDR3 spans 13 amino acids. The V gene lost 0 bases and the J gene lost 9 bases, with 10 bases spanning the gap. The CDR3 here is CASSVDQEAPQHF. The CDR3 nucleotides read TGTGCCAGCAGCGTAGATCAGGAAGCGCCCCAGCATTTT.

This clonotype was found a few times. Just one base apart from a much larger clone, this may be a read error. The chain couples TRBV10-3 to TRBJ1-1; D is unclear. The germline CDR1 and CDR2 sequences are ENHRY and SYGVKD. V was pared by 10 bases and J by 5 bases, with 17 bases between. The CDR3 consists of 13 residues. The chain's CDR3 is CASNYSSWTEAFF. The DNA for the CDR3 is TGTGCCAGCAATTACTCGAGCTGGACTGAAGCTTTCTTT.

This clonotype was seen at least ten times. The chain has TRBV10-3 and TRBJ1-2; D gene ambiguous. The germline V gene has CDR1 ENHRY and CDR2 SYGVKD. The CDR3 is 13 amino acids. V dropped 8 bases and J dropped 6 bases, with 16 bases sitting between them. The CDR3 nucleotides read TGTGCCATCGGATTCGGGAATACTCATGGCTACACCTTC. Residues: CAIGFGNTHGYTF.

This clonotype was found a few times. The chain employs TRBV4-3 and TRBJ2-5; D possibly uses TRBD1 or TRBD2 (5 bases each). The CDR3 spans 15 residues. The germline V gene encodes CDR1 LGHNA and CDR2 YSLEER. V lost 0 bases to trimming and J lost 1 base, with 9 bases between them. The CDR3 protein is CASSQDVGVQETQYF. DNA of the CDR3: TGCGCCAGCAGCCAAGATGTGGGGGTCCAAGAGACCCAGTACTTC.

The chain employs TRBV7-2 and TRBJ1-4, with D uncertain. Per the germline V gene, CDR1 is SGHTA and CDR2 is FQGNSA. CDR3 size: 14 residues. Trimming left V 5 bases short and J 8 bases short, with 15 bases between. The CDR3, as DNA: TGTGCCAGCAGCCTCTGGACGAATAGGGAAAAACTGTTTTTT. Translated, it gives CASSLWTNREKLFF.

This clonotype came up once. The chain links TRBV10-3 to TRBJ1-2; 7 bases fit TRBD1. The germline V gene has CDR1 ENHRY and CDR2 SYGVKD. This CDR3 is built from 14 residues. With 4 bases clipped from V and 4 bases from J, the junction kept 6 bases outside the gene matches. The CDR3 nucleotides are TGTGCCATCAGTGCCACAGGGGACAGCTATGGCTACACCTTC. Translated: CAISATGDSYGYTF.

V is TRBV14 and J is TRBJ2-7; TRBD1 matches 7 bases. Germline trimming cut 1 base from V and 0 bases from J; bases unmatched to any gene: 3. Germline lookup yields CDR1 SGHDN and CDR2 FVKESK. The CDR3 is 15 amino acids. CDR3 residues: CASSQVDRSSYEQYF. The CDR3 bases are TGTGCCAGCAGCCAAGTGGACAGGAGCTCCTACGAGCAGTACTTC.